These T cell receptor beta chains were read from a single sample in a study of beta chain features in type 1 diabetes. The data were produced by immunoSEQ multiplex PCR, yet TCRdb's version contains in-frame clones alone and is incomplete. The sample has about 660,000 clones; around 15% are singletons. Material: naive CD4+ T cells from blood. Every receptor here comes from a man between 18 and 35 years old with type 1 diabetes. The CDR3 runs from the conserved cysteine through the conserved F or W. A D gene is named only where the DNA matches it firmly. Size is stated for part of the rows, as once, few or many counts, or as a class when the clone is expanded.

size	V	D	J	CDR3	DNA
NA	TRBV7-9	NA	TRBJ2-7	CASSPSAYEQYF	TGTGCCAGCAGCCCTTCGGCATACGAGCAGTACTTC
NA	TRBV25-1	NA	TRBJ2-7	CASSESSVAYEQYF	TGTGCCAGCAGTGAAAGCAGCGTGGCCTACGAGCAGTACTTC
NA	TRBV7-3	NA	TRBJ2-3	CASSLNPPPDTQYF	TGTGCCAGCAGCTTAAACCCCCCCCCAGATACGCAGTATTTT
few	TRBV11-3	NA	TRBJ2-5	CASSLGGRETQYF	TGTGCCAGCAGCTTAGGCGGACGAGAGACCCAGTACTTC
few	TRBV30	NA	TRBJ2-1	CAWSAGTGGVSSYNEQFF	TGTGCCTGGAGCGCCGGGACGGGCGGGGTAAGCTCCTACAATGAGCAGTTCTTC
NA	TRBV7-2	TRBD1	TRBJ1-1	CASSTDRRAFF	TGTGCCAGCAGCACGGACAGGAGAGCTTTCTTT
NA	TRBV30	NA	TRBJ1-2	CAWSGQAYGYTF	TGTGCCTGGAGTGGACAGGCCTATGGCTACACCTTC
NA	TRBV13	NA	TRBJ1-3	CASSPGRSSGNTIYF	TGTGCCAGCAGCCCTGGACGGAGCTCTGGAAACACCATATATTTT
NA	TRBV6-1	TRBD1	TRBJ2-7	CASSRQGYEQYF	TGTGCCAGCAGTAGACAGGGCTACGAGCAGTACTTC
few	TRBV5-1	NA	TRBJ1-1	CASSFSWTMNTEAFF	TGCGCCAGCAGCTTCTCCTGGACAATGAACACTGAAGCTTTCTTT
few	TRBV6-5	NA	TRBJ2-7	CATYTGTEQYF	TGTGCCACCTATACGGGGACAGAGCAGTACTTC
NA	TRBV11-1	NA	TRBJ2-5	CASSLGTLGGETQYF	TGTGCCAGCAGCTTAGGGACTCTCGGTGGAGAGACCCAGTACTTC
NA	TRBV11-1	NA	TRBJ2-7	CASSLGQARAYEQYF	TGTGCCAGCAGCTTGGGCCAGGCGAGGGCCTACGAGCAGTACTTC
NA	TRBV6-1	NA	TRBJ1-2	CASSEGDGILSYGYTF	TGTGCCAGCAGTGAAGGGGACGGAATACTCAGCTATGGCTACACCTTC
NA	TRBV2	NA	TRBJ1-4	CASSRRDSNEKLFF	TGTGCCAGCAGTAGGAGGGACTCTAATGAAAAACTGTTTTTT
few	TRBV7-2	TRBD1	TRBJ2-2	CASSPGGNTGELFF	TGTGCCAGCAGCCCAGGGGGCAACACCGGGGAGCTGTTTTTT
few	TRBV9	NA	TRBJ2-3	CASSFTQGGTDTQYF	TGTGCCAGCAGTTTCACACAGGGCGGCACAGATACGCAGTATTTT